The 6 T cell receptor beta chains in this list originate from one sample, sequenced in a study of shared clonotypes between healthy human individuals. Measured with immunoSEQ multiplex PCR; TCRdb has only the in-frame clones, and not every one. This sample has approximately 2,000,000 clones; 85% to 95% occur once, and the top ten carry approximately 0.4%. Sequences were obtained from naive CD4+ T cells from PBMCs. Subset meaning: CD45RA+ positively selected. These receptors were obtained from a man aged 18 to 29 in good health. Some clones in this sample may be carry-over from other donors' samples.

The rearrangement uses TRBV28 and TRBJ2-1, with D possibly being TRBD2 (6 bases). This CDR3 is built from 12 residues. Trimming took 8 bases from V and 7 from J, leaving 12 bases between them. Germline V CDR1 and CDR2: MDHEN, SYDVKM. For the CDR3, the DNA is TGTGCCAGCGTGACTAGGAGGAATGAGCAGTTCTTC. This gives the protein CASVTRRNEQFF.

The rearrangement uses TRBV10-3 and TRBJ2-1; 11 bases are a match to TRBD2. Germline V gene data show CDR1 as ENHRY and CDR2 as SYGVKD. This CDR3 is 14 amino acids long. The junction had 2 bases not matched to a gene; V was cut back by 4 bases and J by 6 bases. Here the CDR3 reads CAISGLAGSNEQFF. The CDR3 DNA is TGTGCCATCAGTGGACTAGCGGGGTCCAATGAGCAGTTCTTC.

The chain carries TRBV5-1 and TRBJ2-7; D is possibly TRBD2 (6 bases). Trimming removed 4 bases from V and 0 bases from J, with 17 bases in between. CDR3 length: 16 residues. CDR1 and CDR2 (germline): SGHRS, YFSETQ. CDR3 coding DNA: TGCGCCAGCAGCCACCCCCCCGGGGGACGCTCCTACGAGCAGTACTTC. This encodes CASSHPPGGRSYEQYF.

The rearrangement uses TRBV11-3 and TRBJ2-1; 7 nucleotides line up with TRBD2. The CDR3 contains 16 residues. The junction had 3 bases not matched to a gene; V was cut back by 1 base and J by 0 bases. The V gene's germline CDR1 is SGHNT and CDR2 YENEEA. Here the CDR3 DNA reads TGTGCCAGCAGCTTAGGCCGGGGGGACTCCTACAATGAGCAGTTCTTC. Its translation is CASSLGRGDSYNEQFF.

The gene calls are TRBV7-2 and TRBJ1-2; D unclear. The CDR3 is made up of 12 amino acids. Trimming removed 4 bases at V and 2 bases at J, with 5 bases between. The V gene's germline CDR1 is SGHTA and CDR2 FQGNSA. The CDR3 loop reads CASSYLNYGYTF. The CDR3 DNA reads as TGTGCCAGCAGCTACTTAAACTATGGCTACACCTTC.

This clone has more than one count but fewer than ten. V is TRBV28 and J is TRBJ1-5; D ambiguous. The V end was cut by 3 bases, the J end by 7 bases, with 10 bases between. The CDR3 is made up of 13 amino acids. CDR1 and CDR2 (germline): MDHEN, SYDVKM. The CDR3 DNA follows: TGTGCCAGCAGTTTGTTAGGATGGCAGCCCCAGCATTTT. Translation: CASSLLGWQPQHF.